This T cell receptor (beta chain) was retrieved from a study of T cell repertoires in cytomegalovirus infection. Study in general: CMV infection together with matching HLA type was indicated by public TCR beta signatures. Study outcomes and limitations: Accumulated public TCR beta family frequency recognized individuals carrying CMV together with the relevant HLA.

This clonotype was counted a few times. The target antigen is unknown. The CDR3 covers 12 residues. The germline CDR1 and CDR2 sequences are MNHEY and SVGAGI. The J segment lost 7 bases and the V segment lost 10 bases, leaving 6 bases of the junction unmatched. Each CDR3 protein is one row after TCRdb ran MiXCR on the reads. The sample carries hundreds of thousands of distinct CDR3 sequences, under 40% recorded once. Sequencing used PBMCs. The TCR comes from a human donor in good health (CMV status not recorded). Some clones in this sample may be carry-over from other donors' samples. The chain combines TRBV6-5 with TRBJ1-1, with 10 positions matching TRBD1. DNA of the CDR3: TGTGCCACCGGACAGGGGGTTGGTGAAGCTTTCTTT. Amino acids: CATGQGVGEAFF.